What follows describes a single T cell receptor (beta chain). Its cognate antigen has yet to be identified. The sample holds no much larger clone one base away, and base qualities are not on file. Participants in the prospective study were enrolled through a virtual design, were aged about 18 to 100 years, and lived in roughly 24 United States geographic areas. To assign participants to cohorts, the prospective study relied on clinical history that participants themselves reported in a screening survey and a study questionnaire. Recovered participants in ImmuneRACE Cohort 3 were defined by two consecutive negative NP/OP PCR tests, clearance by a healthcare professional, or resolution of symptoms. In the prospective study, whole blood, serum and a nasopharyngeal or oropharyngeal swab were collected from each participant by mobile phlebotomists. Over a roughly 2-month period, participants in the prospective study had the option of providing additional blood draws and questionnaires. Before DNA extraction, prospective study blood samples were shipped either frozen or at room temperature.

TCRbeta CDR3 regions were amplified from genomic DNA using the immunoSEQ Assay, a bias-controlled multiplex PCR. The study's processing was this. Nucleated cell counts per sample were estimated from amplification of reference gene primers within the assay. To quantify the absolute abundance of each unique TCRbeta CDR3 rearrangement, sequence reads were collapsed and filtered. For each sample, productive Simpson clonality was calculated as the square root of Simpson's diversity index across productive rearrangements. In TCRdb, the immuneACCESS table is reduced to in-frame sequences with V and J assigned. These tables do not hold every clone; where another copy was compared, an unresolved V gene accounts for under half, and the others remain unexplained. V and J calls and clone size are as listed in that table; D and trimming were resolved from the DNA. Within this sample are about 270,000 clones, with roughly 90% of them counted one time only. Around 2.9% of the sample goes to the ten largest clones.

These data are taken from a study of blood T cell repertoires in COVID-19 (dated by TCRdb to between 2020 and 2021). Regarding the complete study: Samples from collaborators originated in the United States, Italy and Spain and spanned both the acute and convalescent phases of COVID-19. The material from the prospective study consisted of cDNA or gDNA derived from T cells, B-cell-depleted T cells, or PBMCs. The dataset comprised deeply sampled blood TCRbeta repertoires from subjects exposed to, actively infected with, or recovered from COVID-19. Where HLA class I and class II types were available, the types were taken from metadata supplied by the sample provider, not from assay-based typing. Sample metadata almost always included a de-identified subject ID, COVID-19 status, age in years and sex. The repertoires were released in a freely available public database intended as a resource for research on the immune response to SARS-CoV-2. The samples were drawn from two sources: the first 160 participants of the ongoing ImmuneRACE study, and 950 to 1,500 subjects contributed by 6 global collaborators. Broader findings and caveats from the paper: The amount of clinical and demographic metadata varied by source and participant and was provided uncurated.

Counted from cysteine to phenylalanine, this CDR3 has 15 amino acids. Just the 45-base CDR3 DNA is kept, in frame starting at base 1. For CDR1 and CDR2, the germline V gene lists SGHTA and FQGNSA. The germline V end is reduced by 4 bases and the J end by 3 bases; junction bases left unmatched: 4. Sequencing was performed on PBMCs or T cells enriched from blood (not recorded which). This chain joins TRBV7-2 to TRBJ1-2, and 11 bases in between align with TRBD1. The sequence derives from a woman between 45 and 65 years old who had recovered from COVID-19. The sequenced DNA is TGTGCCAGCAGCTCTCCGGGACAGGGGGACTATGGCTACACCTTC. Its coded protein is CASSSPGQGDYGYTF. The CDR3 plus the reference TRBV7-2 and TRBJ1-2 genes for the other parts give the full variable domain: GAGVSQSPSNKVTEKGKDVELRCDPISGHTALYWYRQSLGQGLEFLIYFQGNSAPDKSGLPSDRFSAERTGGSVSTLTIQRTQQEDSAVYLCASSSPGQGDYGYTFGSGTRLTVV.